The 6 T cell receptor beta chains below all came from one sample that was sequenced in a study of cytomegalovirus exposure and HLA in healthy donors (dated by TCRdb to the late 2010s). Libraries were prepared through the immunoSEQ multiplex PCR assay. A mixture of 60 forward primers for TCR Vbeta segments and 13 reverse primers for TCR Jbeta segments was used in the multiplex PCR. The clones in this table, taken by TCRdb from immuneACCESS, are in-frame only. Not every clone is retained; where verified, under half of the shortfall comes from an unresolved V gene, and the cause of the rest is unknown. The sample contains 120,000 or so clones, roughly 80% of them found a single time. Roughly 3.1% of the sample is in the top ten clones. Input material: PBMCs. The receptors shown here come from a man aged 25-45 years in good health and CMV-seronegative.

The V call is TRBV13, the J call TRBJ2-5; 10 positions match TRBD2. With the DNA end fitting TRBJ2-7 better, the J assignment may be wrong. The CDR3 is made up of 15 amino acids. Germline lookup yields CDR1 PRHDT and CDR2 FYEKMQ (reference sequence). The CDR3 is CASSQGSGRAREQYF. The CDR3, as DNA: TGTGCCAGCAGCCAGGGGAGCGGGAGGGCCCGCGAGCAGTACTTC.

This clone came up a few times. The gene calls are TRBV2 and TRBJ1-2, with D perhaps matching TRBD1 (6 bases). The CDR3 contains 14 residues. The germline CDR1 and CDR2 sequences are SNHLY and FYNNEI. V gave up 5 bases and J gave up 4 bases, with 14 bases separating them. The CDR3 spells CASSPDRPSYGYTF. The CDR3 coding sequence is TGTGCCAGCAGTCCCGACAGGCCAAGCTATGGCTACACCTTC.

This clone turned up a few times. V usage is TRBV9 and J usage is TRBJ2-1, with 16 bases lining up with TRBD2. V lost 0 bases, J lost 1 base, and 16 bases stayed unmatched. This CDR3 comprises 23 residues. Germline V gene lookup returns CDR1 SGDLS and CDR2 YYNGEE. For the CDR3, the DNA is TGTGCCAGCAGCGTAGCCTTGGCGGCCGGGACTAGCGGGAGGGCCTTTTCCTACAATGAGCAGTTCTTC. This encodes CASSVALAAGTSGRAFSYNEQFF.

This chain uses TRBV7-3 with TRBJ2-3; no firm D call. The CDR3 runs to 13 residues. Looked up from germline, CDR1 is SGHTA and CDR2 is FQGTGA. Trimming left V 2 bases short and J 1 base short, with 4 bases between. The CDR3 DNA follows: TGTGCCAGCAGCTTACAGGGCACAGATACGCAGTATTTT. Its translation is CASSLQGTDTQYF.

The V call is TRBV5-1, the J call TRBJ1-4, with 9 bases lining up with TRBD1. Germline CDR1 and CDR2: SGHRS and YFSETQ. Unmatched junction bases numbered 21, after V lost 4 bases and J lost 5 bases. The CDR3 sequence is 20 residues long. The CDR3 DNA reads TGCGCCAGCAGCCTCACAGGGGGCAGACAGGGGAGTTCTTGGAATGAAAAACTGTTTTTT. It yields the protein CASSLTGGRQGSSWNEKLFF.

The rearrangement uses TRBV18 and TRBJ2-7, with 10 bases lining up with TRBD1. Germline CDR1 KGHSH, CDR2 LQKENI. V was pared by 1 base and J by 2 bases, with 8 bases of the junction left unmatched. The CDR3 loop spans 17 amino acids. The CDR3, as DNA: TGTGCCAGCTCACCACGACCGGGACAGGGGCCCCCCTACGAGCAGTACTTC. Residues: CASSPRPGQGPPYEQYF.